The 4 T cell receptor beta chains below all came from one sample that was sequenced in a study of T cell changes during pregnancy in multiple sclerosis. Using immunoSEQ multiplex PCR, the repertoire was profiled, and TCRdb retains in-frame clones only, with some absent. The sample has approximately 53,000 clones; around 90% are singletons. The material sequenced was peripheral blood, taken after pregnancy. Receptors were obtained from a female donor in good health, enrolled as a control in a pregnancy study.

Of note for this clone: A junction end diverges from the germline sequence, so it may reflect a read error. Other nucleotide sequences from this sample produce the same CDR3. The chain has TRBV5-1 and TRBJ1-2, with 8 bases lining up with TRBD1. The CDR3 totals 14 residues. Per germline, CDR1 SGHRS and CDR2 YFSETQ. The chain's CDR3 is CASSPGAAGGGYTF. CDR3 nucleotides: TGCGCCAGCAGCCCAGGGGCGGCAGGGGGCGGCTATACCTTC.

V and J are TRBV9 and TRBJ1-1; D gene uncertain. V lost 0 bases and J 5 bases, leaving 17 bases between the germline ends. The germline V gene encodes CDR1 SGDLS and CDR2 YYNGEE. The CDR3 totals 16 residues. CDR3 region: CASSVGSQPEVTEAFF. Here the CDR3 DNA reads TGTGCCAGCAGCGTAGGGTCCCAGCCTGAGGTGACTGAAGCTTTCTTT.

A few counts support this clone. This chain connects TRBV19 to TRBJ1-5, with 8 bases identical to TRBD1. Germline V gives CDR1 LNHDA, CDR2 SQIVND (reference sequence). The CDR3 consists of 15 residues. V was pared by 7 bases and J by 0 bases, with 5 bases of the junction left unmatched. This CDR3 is CASKRDRSSNQPQHF. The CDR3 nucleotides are TGTGCCAGTAAACGGGACAGGAGTAGCAATCAGCCCCAGCATTTT.

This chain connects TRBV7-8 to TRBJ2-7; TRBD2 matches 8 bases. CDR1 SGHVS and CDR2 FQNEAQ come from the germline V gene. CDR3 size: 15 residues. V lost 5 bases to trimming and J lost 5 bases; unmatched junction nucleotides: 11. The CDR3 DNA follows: TGTGCCAGCAGCGTTCTAGCGGGTGCTTTCCACGAGCAGTACTTC. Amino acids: CASSVLAGAFHEQYF.